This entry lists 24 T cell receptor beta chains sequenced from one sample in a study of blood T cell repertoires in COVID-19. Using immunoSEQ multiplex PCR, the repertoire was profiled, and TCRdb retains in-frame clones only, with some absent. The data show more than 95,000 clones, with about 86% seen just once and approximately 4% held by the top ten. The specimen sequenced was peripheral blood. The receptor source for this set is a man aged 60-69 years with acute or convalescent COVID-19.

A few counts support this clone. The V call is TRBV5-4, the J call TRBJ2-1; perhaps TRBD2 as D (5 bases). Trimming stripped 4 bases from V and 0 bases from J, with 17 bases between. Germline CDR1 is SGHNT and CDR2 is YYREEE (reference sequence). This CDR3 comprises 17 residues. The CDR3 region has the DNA TGTGCCAGCAGCGGAGGTCAAGTTAGGAGCTCCTACAATGAGCAGTTCTTC. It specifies CASSGGQVRSSYNEQFF.

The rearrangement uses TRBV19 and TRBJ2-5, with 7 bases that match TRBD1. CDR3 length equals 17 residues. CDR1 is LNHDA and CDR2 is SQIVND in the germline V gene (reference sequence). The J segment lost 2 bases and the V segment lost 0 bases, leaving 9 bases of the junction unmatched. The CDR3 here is CASSIDRPGTAQETQYF. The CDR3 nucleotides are TGTGCCAGTAGTATAGATCGCCCCGGGACAGCACAAGAGACCCAGTACTTC.

The CDR3 loop reads CATSDPKKNEQFF. DNA of the CDR3: TGTGCCACCAGTGACCCTAAAAAAAATGAGCAGTTCTTC. This chain uses TRBV24-1 with TRBJ2-1; D is undetermined. The CDR3 contains 13 residues. CDR1 and CDR2 (germline): KGHDR, SFDVKD. Deletions cut 4 bases from V and 7 bases from J, with 10 bases between.

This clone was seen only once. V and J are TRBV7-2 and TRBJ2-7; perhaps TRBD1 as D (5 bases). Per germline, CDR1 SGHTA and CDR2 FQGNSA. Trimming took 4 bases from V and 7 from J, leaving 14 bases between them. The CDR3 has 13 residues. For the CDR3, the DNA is TGTGCCAGCAGCTCGCAGGGTGATCGGGAGCAGTACGTC. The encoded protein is CASSSQGDREQYV.

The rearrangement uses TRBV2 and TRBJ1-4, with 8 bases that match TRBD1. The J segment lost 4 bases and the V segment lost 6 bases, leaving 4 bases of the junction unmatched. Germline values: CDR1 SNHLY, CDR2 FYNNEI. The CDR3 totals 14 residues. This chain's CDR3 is CASRGQGNNEKLFF. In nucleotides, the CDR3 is TGTGCCAGCAGAGGACAGGGTAATAATGAAAAACTGTTTTTT.

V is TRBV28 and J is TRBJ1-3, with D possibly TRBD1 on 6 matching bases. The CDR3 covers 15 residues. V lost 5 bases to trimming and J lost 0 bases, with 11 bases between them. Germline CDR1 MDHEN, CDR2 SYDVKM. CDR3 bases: TGTGCCAGCAGTGGACAGTTTCTCTCTGGAAACACCATATATTTT. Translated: CASSGQFLSGNTIYF.

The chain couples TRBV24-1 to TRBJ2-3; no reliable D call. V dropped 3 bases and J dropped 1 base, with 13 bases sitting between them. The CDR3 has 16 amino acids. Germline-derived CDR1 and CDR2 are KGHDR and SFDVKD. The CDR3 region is CATSDAPSEGTDTQYF. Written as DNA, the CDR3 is TGTGCCACCAGTGATGCCCCCTCTGAGGGCACAGATACGCAGTATTTT.

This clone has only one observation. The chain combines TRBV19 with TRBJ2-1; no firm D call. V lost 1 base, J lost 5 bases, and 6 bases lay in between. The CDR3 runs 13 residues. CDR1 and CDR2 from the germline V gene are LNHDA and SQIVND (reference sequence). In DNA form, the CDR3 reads TGTGCCAGTAGTATAGGGGCTAACAATGAGCAGTTCTTC. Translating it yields CASSIGANNEQFF.

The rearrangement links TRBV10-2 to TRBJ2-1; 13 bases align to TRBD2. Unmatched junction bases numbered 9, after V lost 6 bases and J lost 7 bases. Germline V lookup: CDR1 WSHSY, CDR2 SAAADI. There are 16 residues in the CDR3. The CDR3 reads CASSGSGLAGQNEQFF. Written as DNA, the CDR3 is TGCGCCAGCAGCGGATCGGGACTAGCGGGACAAAATGAGCAGTTCTTC.

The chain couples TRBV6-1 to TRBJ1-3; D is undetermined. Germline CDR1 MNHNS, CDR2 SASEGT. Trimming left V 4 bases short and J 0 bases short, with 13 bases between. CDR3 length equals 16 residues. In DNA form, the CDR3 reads TGTGCCAGCAGTGGGAGGGCCTCAACCTCTGGAAACACCATATATTTT. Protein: CASSGRASTSGNTIYF.

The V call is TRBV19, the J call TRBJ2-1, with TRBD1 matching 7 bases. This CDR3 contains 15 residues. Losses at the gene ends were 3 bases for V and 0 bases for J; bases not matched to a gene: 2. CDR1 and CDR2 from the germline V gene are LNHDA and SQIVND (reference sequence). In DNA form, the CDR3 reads TGTGCCAGTAGTATGGGACAGAGCTCCTACAATGAGCAGTTCTTC. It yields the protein CASSMGQSSYNEQFF.

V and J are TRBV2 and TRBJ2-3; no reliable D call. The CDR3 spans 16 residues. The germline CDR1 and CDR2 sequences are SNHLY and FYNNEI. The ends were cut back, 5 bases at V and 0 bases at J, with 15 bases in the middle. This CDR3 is CASSPSPYPSTDTQYF. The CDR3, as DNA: TGTGCCAGCAGTCCGAGCCCTTACCCTAGCACAGATACGCAGTATTTT.

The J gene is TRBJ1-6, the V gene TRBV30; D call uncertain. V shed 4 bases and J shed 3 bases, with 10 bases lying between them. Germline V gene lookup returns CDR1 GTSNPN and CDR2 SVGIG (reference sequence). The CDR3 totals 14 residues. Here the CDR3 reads CAWTPGDYNSPLHF. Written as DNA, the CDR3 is TGTGCCTGGACCCCGGGAGACTATAATTCACCCCTCCACTTT.

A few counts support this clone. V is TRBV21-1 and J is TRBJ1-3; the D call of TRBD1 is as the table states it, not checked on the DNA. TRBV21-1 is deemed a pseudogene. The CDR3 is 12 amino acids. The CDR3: CASKQARDTIYF. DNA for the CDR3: TGTGCCAGCAAACAGGCAAGGGACACCATATATTTT.

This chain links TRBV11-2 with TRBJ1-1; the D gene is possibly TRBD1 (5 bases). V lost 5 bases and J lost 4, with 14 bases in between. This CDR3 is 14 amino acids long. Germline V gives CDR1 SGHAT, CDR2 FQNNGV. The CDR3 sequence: CASSLGTVGTEAFF. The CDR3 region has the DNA TGTGCCAGCAGCCTAGGGACTGTTGGCACTGAAGCTTTCTTT.

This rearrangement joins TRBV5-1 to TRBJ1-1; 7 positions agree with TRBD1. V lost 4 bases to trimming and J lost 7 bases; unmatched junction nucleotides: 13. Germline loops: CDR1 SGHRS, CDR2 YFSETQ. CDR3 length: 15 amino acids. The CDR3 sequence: CASSPGRFGDSEAFF. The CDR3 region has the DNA TGCGCCAGCAGCCCAGGGCGCTTCGGGGACAGTGAAGCTTTCTTT.

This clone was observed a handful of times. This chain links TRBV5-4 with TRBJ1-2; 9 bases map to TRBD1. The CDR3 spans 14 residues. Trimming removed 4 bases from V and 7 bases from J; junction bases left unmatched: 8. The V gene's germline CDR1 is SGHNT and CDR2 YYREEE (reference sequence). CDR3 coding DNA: TGTGCCAGCAGCCCGGGATTACAGGGGGCTGGCTACACCTTC. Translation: CASSPGLQGAGYTF.

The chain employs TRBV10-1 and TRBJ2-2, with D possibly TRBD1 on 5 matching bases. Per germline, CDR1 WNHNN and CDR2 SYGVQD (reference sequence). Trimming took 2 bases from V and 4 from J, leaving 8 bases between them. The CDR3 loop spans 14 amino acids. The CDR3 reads CASSENRFTGELFF. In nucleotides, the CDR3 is TGCGCCAGCAGTGAGAACAGGTTCACCGGGGAGCTGTTTTTT.

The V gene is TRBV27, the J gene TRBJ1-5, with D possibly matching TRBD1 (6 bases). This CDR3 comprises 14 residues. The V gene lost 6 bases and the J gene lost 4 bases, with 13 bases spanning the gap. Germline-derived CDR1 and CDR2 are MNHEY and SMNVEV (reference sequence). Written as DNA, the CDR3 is TGTGCCAGCAGCCTCGGGACACAAAATCAGCCCCAGCATTTT. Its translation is CASSLGTQNQPQHF.

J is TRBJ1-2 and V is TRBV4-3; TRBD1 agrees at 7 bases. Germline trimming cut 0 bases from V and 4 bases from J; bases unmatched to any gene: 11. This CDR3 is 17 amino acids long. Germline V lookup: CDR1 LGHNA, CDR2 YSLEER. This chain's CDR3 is CASSQDKKGAGSYGYTF. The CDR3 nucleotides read TGCGCCAGCAGCCAAGACAAGAAGGGGGCGGGTTCCTATGGCTACACCTTC.

CDR3 loop: CSAARGYGYTF. Written as DNA, the CDR3 is TGCAGCGCTGCCAGGGGCTATGGCTACACCTTC. V and J are TRBV29-1 and TRBJ1-2; a possible D gene is TRBD1 (6 bases). CDR3 length: 11 residues. V was pared by 7 bases and J by 4 bases, with 10 bases between. Germline CDR1 reads SQVTM; CDR2 reads ANQGSEA.

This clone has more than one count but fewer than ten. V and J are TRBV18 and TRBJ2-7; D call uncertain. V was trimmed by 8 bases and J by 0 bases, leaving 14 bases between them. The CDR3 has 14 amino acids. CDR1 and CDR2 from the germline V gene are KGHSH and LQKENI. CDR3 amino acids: CASATSGSSYEQYF. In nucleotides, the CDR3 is TGTGCCAGCGCGACCTCGGGTAGCTCCTACGAGCAGTACTTC. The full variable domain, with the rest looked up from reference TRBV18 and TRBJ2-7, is NAGVMQNPRHLVRRRGQEARLRCSPMKGHSHVYWYRQLPEEGLKFMVYLQKENIIDESGMPKERFSAEFPKEGPSILRIQQVVRGDSAAYFCASATSGSSYEQYFGPGTRLTVT.

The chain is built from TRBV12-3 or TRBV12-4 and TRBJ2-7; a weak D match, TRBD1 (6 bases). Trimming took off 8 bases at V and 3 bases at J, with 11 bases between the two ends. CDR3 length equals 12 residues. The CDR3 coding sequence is TGTGCCAGCGGTACCAGGGGCTACGAGCAGTACGTC. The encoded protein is CASGTRGYEQYV.

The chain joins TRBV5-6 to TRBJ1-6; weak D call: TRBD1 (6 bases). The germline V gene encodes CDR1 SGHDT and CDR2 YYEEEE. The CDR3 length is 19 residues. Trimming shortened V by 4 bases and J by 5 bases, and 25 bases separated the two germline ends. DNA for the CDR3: TGTGCCAGCAGCCCAGGGTGGCTGGTGCGGGGGCTTAATAATTCACCCCTCCACTTT. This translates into CASSPGWLVRGLNNSPLHF.